This T cell receptor beta chain was sequenced in a study of response to subunit inactivated influenza vaccine. Each CDR3 protein is one row after TCRdb ran MiXCR on the RT-PCR reads. The table has under 200,000 distinct CDR3 sequences, roughly 12% seen once. CDR1 is MNHEY, CDR2 SMNVEV, per germline (reference sequence). The CDR3 covers 12 residues. The V and J ends lost 5 bases and 7 bases respectively, with 9 bases between them. This sample also belongs to another study, concerning T cells expressing NK-cell markers. That investigation notes: In generating TCR beta cDNA, 5'RACE template switching with UMIs was used. From sorted CD3+CD56+NKG2C+, CD3+CD56+NKG2C- and CD3+CD56-NKG2C+ T cells came the TCR beta repertoires. Serological testing identified most of the eight sequenced donors as HCMV-seropositive and one as seronegative. Sorting was limited to alpha-beta TCR-expressing T cells with an anti-gamma-delta TCR antibody in several experiments. The same clonotypes also predominated in the CD3+CD56-NKG2C+ fraction of a handful of donors.

This sequence originates from a man aged 50 to 59 who received an inactivated influenza vaccine. V is TRBV27 and J is TRBJ2-1; D is ambiguous. The sequencing here drew on CD8+ T cells sorted from PBMCs, taken approximately 12 days after vaccination. The DNA for the CDR3 is TGTGCCAGCAGTACCCCTAGGAATGAGCAGTTCTTC. Protein: CASSTPRNEQFF.